This TCR beta chain was profiled in a study of blood T cell repertoires in COVID-19. Study-wide background: Whether acute or convalescent, the COVID-19 samples came from the United States, Italy and Spain. PBMCs, B-cell-depleted T cells, or T cells provided the cDNA or gDNA that made up the material.

Under the authors' procedure: Reference gene primer amplification yielded estimated nucleated cell counts. Libraries were prepared by immunoSEQ multiplex PCR; TCRdb keeps only in-frame clonotypes and omits some of them. The V and J calls and clone size come from that table; D and trimming were worked out from the DNA. The sample shows under 250,000 clones, 80% of them seen only once. V was clipped by 6 bases and J by 1 base, with 9 bases between them. The CDR3 covers 13 residues. Germline CDR1 and CDR2: MDHEN and SYDVKM. The sample comprised peripheral blood. This sequence joins TRBV28 and TRBJ1-1; a possible D gene is TRBD1 (6 bases). This TCR was recovered from a human donor in a cohort sampled during active COVID-19. The CDR3 DNA reads TGTGCCAGCAGCCCGGGACAGAACACTGAAGCTTTCTTT. It specifies CASSPGQNTEAFF.